The T cell receptor (beta chain) described here comes from a study of CD8 T cells in Susac syndrome. Background on the study: Active disease was present in about six of the sequenced Susac syndrome patients, and remission in 8 or 9.

Reverse transcription used roughly 0.5 to 1 ug RNA and random hexamers. Multiplex PCR with immunoSEQ amplified the TCR beta CDR3 across 54 Vbeta and 13 Jbeta. TCRdb ran MiXCR on the immunoSEQ multiplex PCR reads and lists one entry per CDR3 protein. Among under 200,000 distinct CDR3 sequences listed, roughly 91% were seen once. Through negative isolation, CD4+ and CD8+ T cells were obtained, while TEMRA cells were enriched using FACS. On this clonotype itself: At one end, the junction sequence differs from germline, possibly due to a read error.

The CDR3 contains 11 residues. Germline V gene lookup returns CDR1 MDHEN and CDR2 SYDVKM. The chain employs TRBV28 and TRBJ2-5; tentative D call: TRBD1 (5 bases). Sample: CD4+ T cells from PBMCs. The sequence was obtained from a human donor with Susac syndrome. The CDR3 loop reads CASSLGASPSF. The CDR3 coding sequence is TGTGCCAGCAGTTTAGGGGCGTCCCCATCCTTC.